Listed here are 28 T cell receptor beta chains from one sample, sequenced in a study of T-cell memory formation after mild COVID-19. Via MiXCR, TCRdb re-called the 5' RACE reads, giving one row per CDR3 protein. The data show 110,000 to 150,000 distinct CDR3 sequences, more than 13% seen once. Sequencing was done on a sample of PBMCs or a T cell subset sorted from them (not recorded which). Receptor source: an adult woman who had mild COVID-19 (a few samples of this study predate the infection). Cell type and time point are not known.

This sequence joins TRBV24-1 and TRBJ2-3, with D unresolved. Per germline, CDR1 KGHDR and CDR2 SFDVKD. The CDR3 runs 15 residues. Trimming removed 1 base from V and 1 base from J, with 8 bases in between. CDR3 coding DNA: TGTGCCACCAGTGATTTAACGGACCGCACAGATACGCAGTATTTT. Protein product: CATSDLTDRTDTQYF.

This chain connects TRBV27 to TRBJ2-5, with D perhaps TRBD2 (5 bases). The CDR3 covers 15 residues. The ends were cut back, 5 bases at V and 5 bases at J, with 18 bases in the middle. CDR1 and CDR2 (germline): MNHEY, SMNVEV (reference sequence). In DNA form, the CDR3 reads TGTGCCAGCAGTCCTTACGCCACTAGTGAGGAGACCCAGTACTTC. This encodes CASSPYATSEETQYF.

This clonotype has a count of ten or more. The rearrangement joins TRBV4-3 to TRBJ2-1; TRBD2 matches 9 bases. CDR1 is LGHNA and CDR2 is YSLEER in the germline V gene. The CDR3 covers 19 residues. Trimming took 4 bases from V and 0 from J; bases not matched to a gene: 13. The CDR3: CASSPWEEREVSSYNEQFF. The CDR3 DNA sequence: TGCGCCAGCAGCCCCTGGGAGGAGCGGGAGGTTAGCTCCTACAATGAGCAGTTCTTC.

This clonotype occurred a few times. The DNA for the CDR3 is TGTGCCAGTACCCCTGGGGCCCGCACAGATACGCAGTATTTT. This codes for CASTPGARTDTQYF. The chain couples TRBV19 to TRBJ2-3; possibly TRBD1 for D (5 bases). This CDR3 is 14 amino acids long. The V gene lost 7 bases and the J gene lost 1 base, with 12 bases spanning the gap. Per the germline V gene, CDR1 is LNHDA and CDR2 is SQIVND (reference sequence).

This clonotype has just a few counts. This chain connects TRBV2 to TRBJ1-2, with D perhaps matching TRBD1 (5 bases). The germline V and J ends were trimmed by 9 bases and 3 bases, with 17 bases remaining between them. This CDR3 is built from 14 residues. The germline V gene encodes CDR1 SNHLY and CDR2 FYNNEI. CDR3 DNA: TGTGCCAGTAAAGCTTCGGGGGGGGACTATGGCTACACCTTC. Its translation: CASKASGGDYGYTF.

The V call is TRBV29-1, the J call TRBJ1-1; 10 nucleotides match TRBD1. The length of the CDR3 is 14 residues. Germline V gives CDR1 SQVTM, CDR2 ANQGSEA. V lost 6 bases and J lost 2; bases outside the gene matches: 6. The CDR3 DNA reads TGCAGCGTGGCTGGGACAGGGGTTAACACTGAAGCTTTCTTT. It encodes CSVAGTGVNTEAFF.

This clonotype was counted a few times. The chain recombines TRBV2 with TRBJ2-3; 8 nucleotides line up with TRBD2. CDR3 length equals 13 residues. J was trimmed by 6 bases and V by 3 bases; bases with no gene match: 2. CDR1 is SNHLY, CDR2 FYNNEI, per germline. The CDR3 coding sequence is TGTGCCAGCAGTGATCGGGAGGGGGATACGCAGTATTTT. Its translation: CASSDREGDTQYF.

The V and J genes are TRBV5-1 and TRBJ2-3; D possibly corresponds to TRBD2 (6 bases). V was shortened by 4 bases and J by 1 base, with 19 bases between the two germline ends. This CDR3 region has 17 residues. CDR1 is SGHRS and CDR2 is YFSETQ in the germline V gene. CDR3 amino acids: CASSPYNRDSRTDTQYF. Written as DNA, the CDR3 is TGCGCCAGCAGCCCTTACAACCGGGACTCACGCACAGATACGCAGTATTTT.

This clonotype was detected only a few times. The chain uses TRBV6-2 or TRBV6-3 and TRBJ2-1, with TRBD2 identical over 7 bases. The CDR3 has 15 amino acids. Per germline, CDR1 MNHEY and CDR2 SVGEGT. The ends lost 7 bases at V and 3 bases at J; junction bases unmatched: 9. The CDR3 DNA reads TGTGCCAGCACCCAAGACCCGGGGGGCTACAATGAGCAGTTCTTC. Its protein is CASTQDPGGYNEQFF.

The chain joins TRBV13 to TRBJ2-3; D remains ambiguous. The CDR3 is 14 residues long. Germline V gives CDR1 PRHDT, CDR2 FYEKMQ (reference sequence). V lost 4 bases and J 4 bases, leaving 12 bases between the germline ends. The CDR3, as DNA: TGTGCCAGCAGCTCCGGAAGGGTTGCAGATACGCAGTATTTT. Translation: CASSSGRVADTQYF.

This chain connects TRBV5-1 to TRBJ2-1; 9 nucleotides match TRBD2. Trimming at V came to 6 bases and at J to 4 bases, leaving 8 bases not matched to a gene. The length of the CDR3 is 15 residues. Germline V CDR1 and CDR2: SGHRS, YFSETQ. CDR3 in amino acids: CASTNSGSEYNEQFF. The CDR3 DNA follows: TGCGCCAGCACTAATAGCGGGAGTGAGTACAATGAGCAGTTCTTC.

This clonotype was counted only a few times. CDR3 in amino acids: CASSQSRLVQPQHF. The CDR3 DNA follows: TGTGCCAGCAGCCAATCGCGACTAGTTCAGCCCCAGCATTTT. The V call is TRBV3-1, the J call TRBJ1-5, with D uncertain. Germline V gene sequence: CDR1 LGHDT, CDR2 YNNKEL (reference sequence). The CDR3 length is 14 residues. V was trimmed by 2 bases and J by 6 bases, leaving 11 bases between them.

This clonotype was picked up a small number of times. CDR3 DNA: TGTGCCAGCACAAGGGACAGGGGGACCTACGAGCAGTACTTC. This encodes CASTRDRGTYEQYF. The J gene is TRBJ2-7, the V gene TRBV27; 11 bases are a match to TRBD1. The germline CDR1 and CDR2 sequences are MNHEY and SMNVEV (reference sequence). This CDR3 has 14 residues. Losses at the gene ends were 7 bases for V and 2 bases for J; bases not matched to a gene: 4.

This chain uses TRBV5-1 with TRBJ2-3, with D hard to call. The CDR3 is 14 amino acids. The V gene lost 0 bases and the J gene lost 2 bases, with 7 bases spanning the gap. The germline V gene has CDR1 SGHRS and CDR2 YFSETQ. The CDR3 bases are TGCGCCAGCAGCTTGGAAGCATTCACAGATACGCAGTATTTT. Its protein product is CASSLEAFTDTQYF.

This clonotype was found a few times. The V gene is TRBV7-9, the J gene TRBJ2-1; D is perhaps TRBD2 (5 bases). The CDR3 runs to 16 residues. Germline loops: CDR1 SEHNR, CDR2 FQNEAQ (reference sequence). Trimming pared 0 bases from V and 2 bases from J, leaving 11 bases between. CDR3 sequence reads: CASSLASPGTYNEQFF. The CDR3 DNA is TGTGCCAGCAGCTTAGCGTCCCCGGGAACCTACAATGAGCAGTTCTTC.

The CDR3 region is CASSYDGVYEEQYF. CDR3 sequence (DNA): TGTGCCAGTAGTTACGACGGGGTCTACGAAGAGCAGTACTTC. This chain joins TRBV19 and TRBJ2-7, with a possible D match to TRBD2 (5 bases). The CDR3 has 14 residues. With 5 bases removed from V and 7 bases from J, the gap between germline ends came to 18 bases. Germline V gene lookup returns CDR1 LNHDA and CDR2 SQIVND (reference sequence).

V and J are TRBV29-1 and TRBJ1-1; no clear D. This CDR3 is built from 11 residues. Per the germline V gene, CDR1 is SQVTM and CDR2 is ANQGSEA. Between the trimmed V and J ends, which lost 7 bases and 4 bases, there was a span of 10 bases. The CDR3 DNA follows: TGCAGCGCCGATTCGGGCACTGAAGCTTTCTTT. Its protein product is CSADSGTEAFF.

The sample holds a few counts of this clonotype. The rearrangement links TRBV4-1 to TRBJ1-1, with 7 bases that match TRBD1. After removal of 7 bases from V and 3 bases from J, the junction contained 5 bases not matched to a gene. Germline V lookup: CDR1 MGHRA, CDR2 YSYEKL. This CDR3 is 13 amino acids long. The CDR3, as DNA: TGCGCCAGCAACACAGGGGCGGACACTGAAGCTTTCTTT. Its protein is CASNTGADTEAFF.

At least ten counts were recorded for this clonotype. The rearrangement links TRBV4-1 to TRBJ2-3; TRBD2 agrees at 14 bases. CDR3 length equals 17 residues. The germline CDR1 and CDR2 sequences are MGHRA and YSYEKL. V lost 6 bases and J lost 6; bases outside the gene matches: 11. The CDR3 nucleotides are TGCGCCAGCAGTCTGGGACTAGCGGGGGTGAGCCAGGATACGCAGTATTTT. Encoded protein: CASSLGLAGVSQDTQYF.

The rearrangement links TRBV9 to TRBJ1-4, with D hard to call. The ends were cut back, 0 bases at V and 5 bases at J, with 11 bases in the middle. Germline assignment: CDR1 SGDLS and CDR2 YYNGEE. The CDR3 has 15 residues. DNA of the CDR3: TGTGCCAGCAGCGTAGAAGGCAAACCGAATGAAAAACTGTTTTTT. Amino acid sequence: CASSVEGKPNEKLFF.

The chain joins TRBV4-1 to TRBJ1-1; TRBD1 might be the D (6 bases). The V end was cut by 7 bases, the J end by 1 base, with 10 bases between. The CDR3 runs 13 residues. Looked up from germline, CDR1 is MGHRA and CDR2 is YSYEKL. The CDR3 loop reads CASTTGTNTEAFF. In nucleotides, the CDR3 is TGCGCCAGCACCACAGGGACGAACACTGAAGCTTTCTTT.

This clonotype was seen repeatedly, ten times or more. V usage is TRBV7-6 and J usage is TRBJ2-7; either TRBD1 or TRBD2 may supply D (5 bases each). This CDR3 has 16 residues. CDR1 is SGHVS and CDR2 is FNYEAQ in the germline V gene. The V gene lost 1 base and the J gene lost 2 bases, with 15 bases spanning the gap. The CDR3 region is CASSLGPGRATYEQYF. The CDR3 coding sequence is TGTGCCAGCAGCTTAGGACCGGGACGAGCGACCTACGAGCAGTACTTC.

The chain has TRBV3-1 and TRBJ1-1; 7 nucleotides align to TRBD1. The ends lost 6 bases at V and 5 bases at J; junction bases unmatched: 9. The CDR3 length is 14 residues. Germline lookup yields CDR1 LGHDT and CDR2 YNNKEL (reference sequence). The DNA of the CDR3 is TGTGCCAGCAGTCGAGACAGGGTAGGGACTGAAGCTTTCTTT. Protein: CASSRDRVGTEAFF.

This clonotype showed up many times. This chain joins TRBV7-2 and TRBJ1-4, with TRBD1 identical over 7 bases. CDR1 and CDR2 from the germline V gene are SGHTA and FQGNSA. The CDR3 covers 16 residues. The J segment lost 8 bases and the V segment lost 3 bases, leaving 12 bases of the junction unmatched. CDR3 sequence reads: CASSFLGGGWEEKLFF. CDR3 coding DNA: TGTGCCAGCAGCTTCCTAGGAGGGGGCTGGGAGGAAAAACTGTTTTTT.

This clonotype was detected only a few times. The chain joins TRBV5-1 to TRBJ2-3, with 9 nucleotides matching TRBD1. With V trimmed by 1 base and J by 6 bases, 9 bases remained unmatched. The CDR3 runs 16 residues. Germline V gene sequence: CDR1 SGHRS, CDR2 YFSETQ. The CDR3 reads CASSLLGQGGKDTQYF. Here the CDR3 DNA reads TGCGCCAGCAGCTTGTTGGGACAGGGAGGGAAGGATACGCAGTATTTT.

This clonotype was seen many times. The CDR3 DNA reads as TGTGCCAGCAGCCCGAATGAGCAGTTCTTC. Protein sequence: CASSPNEQFF. The chain couples TRBV11-2 to TRBJ2-1; D call uncertain. Germline V gives CDR1 SGHAT, CDR2 FQNNGV. CDR3 length equals 10 residues. V shed 5 bases and J shed 7 bases, with 3 bases lying between them.

The CDR3 loop reads CASSLHLAGEDNEQFF. As DNA, the CDR3 is TGCGCCAGCAGCCTTCACTTAGCGGGAGAAGACAATGAGCAGTTCTTC. The rearrangement joins TRBV4-3 to TRBJ2-1; 9 bases fit TRBD2. The CDR3 totals 16 residues. The germline V gene encodes CDR1 LGHNA and CDR2 YSLEER. With 4 bases clipped from V and 5 bases from J, the junction kept 9 bases outside the gene matches.

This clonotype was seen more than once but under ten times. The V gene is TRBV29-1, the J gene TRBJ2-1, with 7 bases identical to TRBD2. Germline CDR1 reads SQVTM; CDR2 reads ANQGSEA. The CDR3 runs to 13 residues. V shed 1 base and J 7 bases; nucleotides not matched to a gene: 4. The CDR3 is CSVEGLAENEQFF. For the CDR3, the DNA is TGCAGCGTTGAAGGGCTAGCGGAAAATGAGCAGTTCTTC.